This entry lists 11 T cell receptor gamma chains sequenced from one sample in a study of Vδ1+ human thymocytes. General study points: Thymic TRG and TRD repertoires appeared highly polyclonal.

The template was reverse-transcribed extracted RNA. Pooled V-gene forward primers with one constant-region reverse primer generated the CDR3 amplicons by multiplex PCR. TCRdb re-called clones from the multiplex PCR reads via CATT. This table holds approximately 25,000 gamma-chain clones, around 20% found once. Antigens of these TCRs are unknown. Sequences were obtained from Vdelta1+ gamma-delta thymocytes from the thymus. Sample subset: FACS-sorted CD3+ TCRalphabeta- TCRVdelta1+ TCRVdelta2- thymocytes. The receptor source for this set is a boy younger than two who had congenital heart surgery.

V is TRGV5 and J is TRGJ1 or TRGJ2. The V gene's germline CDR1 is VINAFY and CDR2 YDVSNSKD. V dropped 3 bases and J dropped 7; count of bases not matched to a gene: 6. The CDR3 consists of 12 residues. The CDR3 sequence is CATWDGSYKKLF. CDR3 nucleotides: TGTGCCACCTGGGACGGATCGTATAAGAAACTCTTT.

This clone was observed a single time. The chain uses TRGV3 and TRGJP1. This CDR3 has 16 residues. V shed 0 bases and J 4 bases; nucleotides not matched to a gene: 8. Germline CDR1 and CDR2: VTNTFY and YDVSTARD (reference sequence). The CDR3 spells CATWDRPPLTGWFKIF. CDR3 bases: TGTGCCACCTGGGACAGGCCACCCCTCACTGGTTGGTTCAAGATATTT.

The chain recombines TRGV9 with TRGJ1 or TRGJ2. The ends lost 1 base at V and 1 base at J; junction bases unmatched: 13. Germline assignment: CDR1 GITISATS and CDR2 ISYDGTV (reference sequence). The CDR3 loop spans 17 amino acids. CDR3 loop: CALWEVPLIANYYKKLF. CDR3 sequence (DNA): TGTGCCTTGTGGGAGGTCCCCCTAATCGCCAATTATTATAAGAAACTCTTT.

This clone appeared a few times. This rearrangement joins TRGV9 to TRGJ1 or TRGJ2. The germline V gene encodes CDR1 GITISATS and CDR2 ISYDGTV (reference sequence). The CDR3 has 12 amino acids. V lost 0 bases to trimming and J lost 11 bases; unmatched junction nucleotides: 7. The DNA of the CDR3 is TGTGCCTTGTGGGAGGTGGCCCCTCAGAAACTCTTT. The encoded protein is CALWEVAPQKLF.

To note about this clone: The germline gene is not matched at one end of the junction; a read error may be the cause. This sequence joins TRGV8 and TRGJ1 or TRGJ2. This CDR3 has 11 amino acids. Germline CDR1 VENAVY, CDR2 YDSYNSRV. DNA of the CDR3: TGTGCCACCTGGGGGCATTATAAGAAGCTCTTT. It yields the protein CATWGHYKKLF.

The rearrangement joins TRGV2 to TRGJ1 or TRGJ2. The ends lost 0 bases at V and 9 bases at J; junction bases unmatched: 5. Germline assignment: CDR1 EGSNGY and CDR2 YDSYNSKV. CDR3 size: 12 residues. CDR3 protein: CATWDGPTKKLF. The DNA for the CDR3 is TGTGCCACCTGGGACGGGCCCACTAAGAAACTCTTT.

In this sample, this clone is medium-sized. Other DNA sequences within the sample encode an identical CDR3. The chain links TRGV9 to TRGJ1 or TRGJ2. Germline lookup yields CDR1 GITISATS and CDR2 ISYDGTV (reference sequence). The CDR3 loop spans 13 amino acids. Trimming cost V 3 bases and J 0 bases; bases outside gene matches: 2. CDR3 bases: TGTGCCTTGTGGGAGACGAATTATTATAAGAAACTCTTT. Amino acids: CALWETNYYKKLF.

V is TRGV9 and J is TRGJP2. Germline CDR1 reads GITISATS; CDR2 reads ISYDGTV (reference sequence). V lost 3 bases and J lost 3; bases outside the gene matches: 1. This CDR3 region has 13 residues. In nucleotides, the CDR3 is TGTGCCTTGTGGGAGCGTAGTGATTGGATCAAGACGTTT. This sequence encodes CALWERSDWIKTF.

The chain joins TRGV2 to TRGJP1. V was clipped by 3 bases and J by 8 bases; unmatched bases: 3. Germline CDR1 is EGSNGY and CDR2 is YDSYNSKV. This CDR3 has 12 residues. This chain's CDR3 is CATWDKGWFKIF. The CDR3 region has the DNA TGTGCCACCTGGGACAAGGGTTGGTTCAAGATATTT.

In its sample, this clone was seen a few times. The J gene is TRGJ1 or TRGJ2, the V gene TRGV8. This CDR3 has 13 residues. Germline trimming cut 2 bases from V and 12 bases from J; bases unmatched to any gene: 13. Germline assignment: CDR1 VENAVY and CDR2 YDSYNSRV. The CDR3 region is CATWDIRLIGKLF. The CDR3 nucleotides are TGTGCCACCTGGGATATTCGTTTGATTGGGAAACTCTTT.

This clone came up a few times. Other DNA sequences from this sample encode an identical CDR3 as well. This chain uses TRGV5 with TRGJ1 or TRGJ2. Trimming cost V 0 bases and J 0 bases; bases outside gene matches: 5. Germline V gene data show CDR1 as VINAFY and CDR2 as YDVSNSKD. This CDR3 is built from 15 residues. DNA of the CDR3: TGTGCCACCTGGGACAGGCCTGCGAATTATTATAAGAAACTCTTT. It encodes CATWDRPANYYKKLF.